This T cell receptor (beta chain) was captured in a study of response to subunit inactivated influenza vaccine. General observations from the study: Authors suggested seasonal influenza vaccinations each recruit few new T cells.

This clonotype has just one count. Its antigen remains unknown. TCRdb redid the calling of the RT-PCR reads with MiXCR, one entry per CDR3 protein. Among 530,000 or so distinct CDR3 sequences listed, around 25% were seen once. The TCR sequence derives from a man in his forties or fifties who received an inactivated influenza vaccine. The material was CD4+ T cells sorted from PBMCs, obtained roughly 5 days after vaccination.

The CDR3 nucleotides are TGCGCCAGCAGCCAATCCAACTTAGAGAACACTGAAGCTTTCTTT. Its translation: CASSQSNLENTEAFF. The V and J genes are TRBV4-1 and TRBJ1-1; D unresolved. V was shortened by 2 bases and J by 1 base, with 11 bases between the two germline ends. The germline CDR1 and CDR2 sequences are MGHRA and YSYEKL. The CDR3 extends over 15 amino acids.